A single sample gave rise to the 25 T cell receptor beta chains below, sequenced in a study of cytomegalovirus exposure and HLA in healthy donors. Vbeta (60) and Jbeta (13) primers were used in the PCR. Data came from immunoSEQ multiplex PCR; TCRdb stores just in-frame clones and leaves some out. The sample gives about 67,000 clones, 80% to 90% of which show up once; 9.5% to 13% is in the top ten. Sequenced input: PBMCs. These receptors were obtained from a woman aged 30 to 39 in good health and CMV-seropositive.

This chain links TRBV9 with TRBJ1-4; D is undetermined. The V and J ends lost 0 bases and 6 bases respectively, with 9 bases between them. The CDR3 loop spans 14 amino acids. CDR1 and CDR2 (germline): SGDLS, YYNGEE. The DNA of the CDR3 is TGTGCCAGCAGCGTAGGGAACCGGGATGAAAAACTGTTTTTT. Translated, it gives CASSVGNRDEKLFF.

The chain is built from TRBV5-5 and TRBJ2-7, with TRBD1 as a possible D gene (5 bases). V was pared by 1 base and J by 2 bases, with 10 bases between. Per germline, CDR1 SGHKS and CDR2 YYEKEE (reference sequence). The CDR3 is made up of 14 amino acids. The CDR3 loop is CASSLSTTAYEQYF. The CDR3 DNA sequence: TGTGCCAGCAGCTTGAGTACGACAGCCTACGAGCAGTACTTC. Together with reference TRBV5-5 and TRBJ2-7, the CDR3 gives the full variable domain: DAGVTQSPTHLIKTRGQQVTLRCSPISGHKSVSWYQQVLGQGPQFIFQYYEKEERGRGNFPDRFSARQFPNYSSELNVNALLLGDSALYLCASSLSTTAYEQYFGPGTRLTVT.

CDR3 amino acids: CASSVGGGSGADTQYF. CDR3 bases: TGTGCCAGCAGCGTAGGGGGCGGGAGTGGAGCAGATACGCAGTATTTT. The chain recombines TRBV9 with TRBJ2-3; 7 bases are a match to TRBD2. The CDR3 has 16 amino acids. CDR1 and CDR2 (germline): SGDLS, YYNGEE. Trimming at V came to 0 bases and at J to 4 bases, leaving 8 bases not matched to a gene.

The chain uses TRBV5-4 and TRBJ2-7; D is unresolved. Trimming removed 1 base at V and 3 bases at J, with 8 bases between. Germline V gene sequence: CDR1 SGHNT, CDR2 YYREEE (reference sequence). The CDR3 runs to 13 residues. This CDR3 reads CASSLRSSYEQYF. In DNA form, the CDR3 reads TGTGCCAGCAGCTTGCGTAGCAGCTACGAGCAGTACTTC.

The CDR3 region has the DNA TGTGCCAGCAAAGTGTCTAGCGGGGCCTACGAGCAGTACTTC. It codes for CASKVSSGAYEQYF. The chain recombines TRBV4-2 with TRBJ2-7, with TRBD2 identical over 9 bases. J lost 2 bases, V lost 7 bases, and 6 bases had no gene match. CDR1 and CDR2 from the germline V gene are LGHNA and YNFKEQ. The CDR3 totals 14 residues.

The rearrangement joins TRBV11-2 to TRBJ1-5; D gene ambiguous. Germline CDR1 is SGHAT and CDR2 is FQNNGV. V lost 3 bases, J lost 2 bases, and 8 bases lay in between. This CDR3 comprises 14 residues. CDR3 DNA sequence: TGTGCCAGCAGCTTCTCTCCTGGCAATCAGCCCCAGCATTTT. Amino acids: CASSFSPGNQPQHF.

The chain joins TRBV5-6 to TRBJ1-2; possibly TRBD1 for D (5 bases). This CDR3 region has 14 residues. Trimming took 2 bases from V and 1 from J, leaving 9 bases between them. Germline loops: CDR1 SGHDT, CDR2 YYEEEE. The CDR3 bases are TGTGCCAGCAGCTTATTACAGGTTAACTATGGCTACACCTTC. The encoded protein is CASSLLQVNYGYTF.

The genes are TRBV11-2 and TRBJ2-2; 7 bases fit TRBD1. CDR3 length: 14 residues. CDR1 is SGHAT and CDR2 is FQNNGV in the germline V gene. After removal of 5 bases from V and 8 bases from J, the junction contained 8 bases not matched to a gene. CDR3 DNA sequence: TGTGCCAGCAGCGCACAGGGGTGGGCTGGGGAGCTGTTTTTT. It yields the protein CASSAQGWAGELFF.

This chain links TRBV25-1 with TRBJ1-1; perhaps TRBD1 as D (5 bases). Trimming took 7 bases from V and 2 from J, leaving 11 bases between them. Germline V gene lookup returns CDR1 MGHDK and CDR2 SYGVNS. This CDR3 is 13 amino acids long. The CDR3 is CASIDSFNTEAFF. The CDR3 DNA is TGTGCCAGCATCGACAGCTTTAACACTGAAGCTTTCTTT.

This rearrangement joins TRBV27 to TRBJ1-4, with D perhaps matching TRBD1 (5 bases). The V gene lost 4 bases and the J gene lost 0 bases, with 9 bases spanning the gap. The CDR3 runs 15 residues. Germline values: CDR1 MNHEY, CDR2 SMNVEV (reference sequence). The CDR3 sequence is CASSSTGATNEKLFF. CDR3 DNA: TGTGCCAGCAGTTCAACAGGTGCAACTAATGAAAAACTGTTTTTT.

V is TRBV28 and J is TRBJ1-1; 11 bases map to TRBD1. This CDR3 contains 19 residues. Germline V gene data show CDR1 as MDHEN and CDR2 as SYDVKM. V dropped 4 bases and J dropped 0; count of bases not matched to a gene: 13. The DNA for the CDR3 is TGTGCCAGCAGTTCAACCTTAGTCCCGGGACAGGGGGTGAACACTGAAGCTTTCTTT. This codes for CASSSTLVPGQGVNTEAFF.

This clone was observed a handful of times. The V call is TRBV6-4, the J call TRBJ2-2; a possible D gene is TRBD2 (6 bases). CDR1 and CDR2 from the germline V gene are MRHNA and SNTAGT. The CDR3 loop spans 15 amino acids. The V end lost 3 bases, the J end lost 2 bases, and 10 bases lay between the germline ends. The CDR3 nucleotides are TGTGCCAGCAGTGAAGTAGCGGCAAACACCGGGGAGCTGTTTTTT. Residues: CASSEVAANTGELFF.

As DNA, the CDR3 is TGTGCCTGGAGTGGTGGGGCGAAGTACTTC. This sequence encodes CAWSGGAKYF. The chain recombines TRBV30 with TRBJ2-7, with TRBD1 as a possible D gene (5 bases). This CDR3 has 10 residues. The germline V gene has CDR1 GTSNPN and CDR2 SVGIG (reference sequence). Trimming cost V 1 base and J 11 bases, with 9 bases left between them.

The chain couples TRBV5-1 to TRBJ2-3; 8 bases line up with TRBD2. There are 15 residues in the CDR3. Germline V CDR1 and CDR2: SGHRS, YFSETQ. J lost 4 bases, V lost 3 bases, and 7 bases had no gene match. The CDR3 region has the DNA TGCGCCAGCAGCTCCTCCGGGACTAGGGCAGATACGCAGTATTTT. Its translation: CASSSSGTRADTQYF.

This clone was observed a handful of times. The chain employs TRBV18 and TRBJ1-1; tentatively, D is TRBD1 (5 bases). Trimming removed 6 bases at V and 1 base at J, with 9 bases between. CDR3 length: 13 amino acids. CDR1 KGHSH and CDR2 LQKENI come from the germline V gene. The CDR3 reads CASSPTENTEAFF. CDR3 DNA sequence: TGTGCCAGCTCGCCGACAGAGAACACTGAAGCTTTCTTT.

The chain has TRBV28 and TRBJ1-5; TRBD1 aligns across 8 bases. Unmatched junction bases numbered 19, after V lost 5 bases and J lost 4 bases. The germline V gene encodes CDR1 MDHEN and CDR2 SYDVKM. The CDR3 loop spans 19 amino acids. Here the CDR3 reads CASSPLSRGTGRRNQPQHF. CDR3 sequence (DNA): TGTGCCAGCAGTCCCCTCTCGAGGGGGACAGGTAGAAGAAATCAGCCCCAGCATTTT.

The J gene is TRBJ2-1, the V gene TRBV6-6, with TRBD2 matching 8 bases. CDR1 and CDR2 from the germline V gene are MNHNY and SVGAGI (reference sequence). Trimming took 6 bases from V and 8 from J; bases not matched to a gene: 12. The CDR3 consists of 15 residues. The CDR3 region is CASSRPGTSIDEQFF. The DNA for the CDR3 is TGTGCCAGCAGCAGACCCGGGACTAGTATAGATGAGCAGTTCTTC.

CDR3 DNA: TGTGCCAGCTCACCCATGGGACACAACACAGATACGCAGTATTTT. This codes for CASSPMGHNTDTQYF. V usage is TRBV18 and J usage is TRBJ2-3; tentatively, D is TRBD1 (6 bases). The ends were cut back, 3 bases at V and 2 bases at J, with 12 bases in the middle. This CDR3 region has 15 residues. Germline V gene data show CDR1 as KGHSH and CDR2 as LQKENI.

This chain uses TRBV10-1 with TRBJ1-4; D is unresolved. Germline CDR1 reads WNHNN; CDR2 reads SYGVQD (reference sequence). Trimming left V 3 bases short and J 7 bases short, with 12 bases between. The CDR3 totals 14 residues. The CDR3 is CASSESAAGEKLFF. Here the CDR3 DNA reads TGCGCCAGCAGTGAATCGGCGGCCGGTGAAAAACTGTTTTTT.

The chain recombines TRBV29-1 with TRBJ1-2; perhaps TRBD1 as D (5 bases). The germline V gene has CDR1 SQVTM and CDR2 ANQGSEA. The V end was cut by 4 bases, the J end by 4 bases, with 19 bases between. The CDR3 extends over 15 amino acids. In DNA, the CDR3 is TGCAGCGTTGCAGGGCGCCTCAGGCCCTCCTATGGCTACACCTTC. Translating it yields CSVAGRLRPSYGYTF.

On this clone: One junction end does not reproduce the germline sequence, and a read error may be involved. V usage is TRBV10-2 and J usage is TRBJ2-1; 8 bases fit TRBD2. This CDR3 has 14 residues. Germline V CDR1 and CDR2: WSHSY, SAAADI. The CDR3 region has the DNA TGCGCCGGCAGCTCAAGCGGGGGTTACAATGAGCAGTTCTTC. It is translated as CAGSSSGGYNEQFF.

V usage is TRBV5-5 and J usage is TRBJ2-2, with D possibly being TRBD2 (6 bases). This CDR3 contains 19 residues. Deletions cut 4 bases from V and 0 bases from J, with 22 bases between. Germline V CDR1 and CDR2: SGHKS, YYEKEE (reference sequence). In DNA, the CDR3 is TGTGCCAGCAGCGCTACCGGGACTGAGTGGCCAGCGAACACCGGGGAGCTGTTTTTT. It encodes CASSATGTEWPANTGELFF.

The chain combines TRBV28 with TRBJ1-2, with 7 bases fitting TRBD1. V lost 2 bases and J lost 8; bases outside the gene matches: 8. Germline assignment: CDR1 MDHEN and CDR2 SYDVKM. The CDR3 is 14 residues long. CDR3 sequence reads: CASSLVVAGGGYTF. CDR3 DNA sequence: TGTGCCAGCAGTTTAGTAGTGGCAGGGGGGGGCTACACCTTC.

This rearrangement joins TRBV6-1 to TRBJ1-4; D gene uncertain. The CDR3 contains 13 residues. CDR1 MNHNS and CDR2 SASEGT come from the germline V gene. With 7 bases removed from V and 0 bases from J, the gap between germline ends came to 6 bases. The CDR3 DNA is TGTGCCAGCACTGTAGCAACTAATGAAAAACTGTTTTTT. It translates to CASTVATNEKLFF.

V and J are TRBV18 and TRBJ1-2, with D tentatively TRBD1 (5 bases). V lost 3 bases, J lost 2 bases, and 7 bases lay in between. This CDR3 is 13 amino acids long. CDR1 KGHSH and CDR2 LQKENI come from the germline V gene. CDR3 residues: CASSPQGNYGYTF. The CDR3 coding sequence is TGTGCCAGCTCACCGCAGGGAAACTATGGCTACACCTTC.